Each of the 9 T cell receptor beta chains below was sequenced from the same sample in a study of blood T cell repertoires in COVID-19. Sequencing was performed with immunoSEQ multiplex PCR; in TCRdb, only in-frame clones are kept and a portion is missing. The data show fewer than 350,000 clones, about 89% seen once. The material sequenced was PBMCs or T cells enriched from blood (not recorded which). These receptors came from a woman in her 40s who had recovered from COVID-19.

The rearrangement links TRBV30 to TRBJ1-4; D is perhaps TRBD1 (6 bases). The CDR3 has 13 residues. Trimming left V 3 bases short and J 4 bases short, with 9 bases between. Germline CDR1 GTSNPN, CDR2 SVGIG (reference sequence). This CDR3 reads CAWRGQINEKLFF. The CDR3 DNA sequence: TGTGCCTGGAGAGGACAGATTAATGAAAAACTGTTTTTT. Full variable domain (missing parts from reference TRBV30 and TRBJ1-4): SQTIHQWPATLVQPVGSPLSLECTVEGTSNPNLYWYRQAAGRGLQLLFYSVGIGQISSEVPQNLSASRPQDRQFILSSKKLLLSDSGFYLCAWRGQINEKLFFGSGTQLSVL.

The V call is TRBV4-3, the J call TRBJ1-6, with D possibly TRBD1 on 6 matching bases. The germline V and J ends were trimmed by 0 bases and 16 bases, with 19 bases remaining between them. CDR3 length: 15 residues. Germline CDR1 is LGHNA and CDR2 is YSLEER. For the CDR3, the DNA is TGCGCCAGCAGCCAAGATCTCGGGACACTCGGTTTGCTCCACTTT. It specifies CASSQDLGTLGLLHF.

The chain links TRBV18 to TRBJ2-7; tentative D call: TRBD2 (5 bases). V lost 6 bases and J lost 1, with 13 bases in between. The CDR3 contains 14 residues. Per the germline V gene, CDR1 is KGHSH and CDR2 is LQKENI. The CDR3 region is CASSLDWTSYEQYF. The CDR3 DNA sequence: TGTGCCAGCTCGCTTGACTGGACTTCCTACGAGCAGTACTTC.

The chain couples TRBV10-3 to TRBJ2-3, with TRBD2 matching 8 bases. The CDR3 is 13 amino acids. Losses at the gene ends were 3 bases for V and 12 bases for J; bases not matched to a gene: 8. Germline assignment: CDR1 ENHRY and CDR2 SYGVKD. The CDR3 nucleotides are TGTGCCATCAGTGACGGAGTAGCGGGGCGTCAGTATTTT. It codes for CAISDGVAGRQYF.

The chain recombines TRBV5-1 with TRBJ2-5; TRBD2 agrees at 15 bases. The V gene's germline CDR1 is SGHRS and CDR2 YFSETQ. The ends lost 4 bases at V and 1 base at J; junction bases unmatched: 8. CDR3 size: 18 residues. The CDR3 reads CASSLPGTSGGFQETQYF. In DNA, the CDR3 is TGCGCCAGCAGCCTTCCCGGGACTAGCGGGGGGTTCCAAGAGACCCAGTACTTC.

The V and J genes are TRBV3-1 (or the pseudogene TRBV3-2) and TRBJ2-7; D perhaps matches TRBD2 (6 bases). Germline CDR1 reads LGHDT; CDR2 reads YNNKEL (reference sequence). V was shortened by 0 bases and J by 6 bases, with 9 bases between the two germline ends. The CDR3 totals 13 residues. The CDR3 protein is CASSQERDLEQYF. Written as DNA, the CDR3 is TGTGCCAGCAGCCAAGAGCGGGACCTCGAGCAGTACTTC.

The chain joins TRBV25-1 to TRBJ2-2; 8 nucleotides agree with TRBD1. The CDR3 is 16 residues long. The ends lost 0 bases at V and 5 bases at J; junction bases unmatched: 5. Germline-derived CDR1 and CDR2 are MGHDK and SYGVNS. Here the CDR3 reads CASSEYPGGYTGELFF. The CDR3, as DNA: TGTGCCAGCAGTGAATACCCAGGGGGCTATACCGGGGAGCTGTTTTTT. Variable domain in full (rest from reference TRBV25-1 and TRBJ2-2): EADIYQTPRYLVIGTGKKITLECSQTMGHDKMYWYQQDPGMELHLIHYSYGVNSTEKGDLSSESTVSRIRTEHFPLTLESARPSHTSQYLCASSEYPGGYTGELFFGEGSRLTVL.

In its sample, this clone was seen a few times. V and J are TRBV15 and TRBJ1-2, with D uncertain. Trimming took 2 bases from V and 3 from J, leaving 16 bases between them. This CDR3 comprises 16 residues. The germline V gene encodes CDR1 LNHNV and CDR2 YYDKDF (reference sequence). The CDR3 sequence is CATSRPSPGSDYGYTF. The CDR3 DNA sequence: TGTGCCACCAGCAGACCATCTCCGGGTTCTGACTATGGCTACACCTTC.

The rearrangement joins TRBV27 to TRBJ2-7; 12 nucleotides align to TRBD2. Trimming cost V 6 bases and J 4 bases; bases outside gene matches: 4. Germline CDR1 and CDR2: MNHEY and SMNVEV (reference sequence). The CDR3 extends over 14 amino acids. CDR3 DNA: TGTGCCAGCAGGACTAGCGGGGGTGTATACGAGCAGTACTTC. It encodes CASRTSGGVYEQYF.